The clone carrying this T cell receptor (beta chain) occurred many times. Described treatment: PENTA 11 planned treatment interruption arm or continuous ART arm. A 3' RACE protocol on RNA, with unique molecular identifiers, produced the TCR library. MiXCR, run by TCRdb on the 3' RACE reads, gives a single entry per CDR3 protein. The table has approximately 89,000 distinct CDR3 sequences, about 7% seen once; the top ten hold roughly 1%. This record belongs to a study of HIV-infected children after antiretroviral therapy interruption. Study as a whole: Most participating children were previously exposed to EBV and CMV.

Germline CDR1 and CDR2: LNHDA and SQIVND (reference sequence). V shed 3 bases and J 7 bases; nucleotides not matched to a gene: 12. CDR3 length: 16 residues. This sequence was found in a pool of human donors with HIV. The specimen was CD45RA+ CD4+ T cells from PBMCs, pooled from several time points, collected from a donor given antiretroviral therapy, either interrupted or continuous. Subset in this sample: naive CD4+ CD45RA+ CD45RO- T cells. The chain has TRBV19 and TRBJ2-3; 8 nucleotides line up with TRBD1. The CDR3 sequence is CASSILGTGISNTQYF. The CDR3 region has the DNA TGTGCCAGTAGTATTCTGGGGACAGGTATTTCGAATACGCAGTATTTT. The full variable domain, its missing parts supplied by reference TRBV19 and TRBJ2-3, is DGGITQSPKYLFRKEGQNVTLSCEQNLNHDAMYWYRQDPGQGLRLIYYSQIVNDFQKGDIAEGYSVSREKKESFPLTVTSAQKNPTAFYLCASSILGTGISNTQYFGPGTRLTVL.